This record looks at one T cell receptor beta chain sequence and its context. This entry is derived from a study of blood T cell repertoires in COVID-19. For the study at large: COVID-19 samples collected from the United States, Italy and Spain covered acute and convalescent phases.

How the authors handled the data: Estimation of nucleated cell counts was performed using reference gene primer amplification. TCRdb's copy holds only in-frame clones and misses some; the assay was immunoSEQ multiplex PCR. V, J and clone size were drawn from that table, and D and trimming were deduced from the DNA. The sample contains some 140,000 clones, approximately 84% of which appear only once. The sequence derives from a woman of 80 years or more with acute or convalescent COVID-19. Material: peripheral blood.

CDR3 in DNA: TGTGCCACCAGCAGATCCCGGACAGGCGCCTATGGCTACACCTTC. Translated: CATSRSRTGAYGYTF. The chain couples TRBV15 to TRBJ1-2; TRBD1 matches at 7 bases. Germline V gene sequence: CDR1 LNHNV, CDR2 YYDKDF (reference sequence). CDR3 length: 15 amino acids. Trimming at V came to 2 bases and at J to 4 bases, leaving 7 bases not matched to a gene.